Described below is a single T cell receptor beta chain sequence and its context. Its specificity is not known. The sample is drawn from a study of T cells in Graves' hyperthyroidism and ophthalmopathy. Patients were aged 18 to 65, had disease duration under 2 months, and had newly diagnosed hyperthyroidism. Lactation, pregnancy, other autoimmune disease or uncontrolled infection excluded patients. The PBMCs were taken from more than 8 ml of fresh peripheral blood. The germline CDR1 and CDR2 sequences are MDHEN and SYDVKM. J gave up 0 bases and V 6 bases, and 7 bases lay outside the gene matches. The CDR3 consists of 16 residues. Amplification of TCR beta CDR3 regions used RNA as the template. TCR CDR3 regions were first amplified by RT-PCR with HTBI primers. TCRdb ran MiXCR on the multiplex PCR reads and lists one entry per CDR3 protein. The sample carries nearly 750,000 distinct CDR3 sequences, under 45% recorded once.

Study-wide findings and caveats: Ophthalmopathy and stable hyperthyroidism were told apart by a 13 V-J model.

What was sequenced was blood. The clonotype comes from a woman in her thirties or forties with Graves' hyperthyroidism. The genes are TRBV28 and TRBJ2-5, with 10 positions matching TRBD2. The CDR3 region is CASSHALAGHQETQYF. The CDR3 DNA reads as TGTGCCAGCAGCCATGCACTAGCGGGACACCAAGAGACCCAGTACTTC.